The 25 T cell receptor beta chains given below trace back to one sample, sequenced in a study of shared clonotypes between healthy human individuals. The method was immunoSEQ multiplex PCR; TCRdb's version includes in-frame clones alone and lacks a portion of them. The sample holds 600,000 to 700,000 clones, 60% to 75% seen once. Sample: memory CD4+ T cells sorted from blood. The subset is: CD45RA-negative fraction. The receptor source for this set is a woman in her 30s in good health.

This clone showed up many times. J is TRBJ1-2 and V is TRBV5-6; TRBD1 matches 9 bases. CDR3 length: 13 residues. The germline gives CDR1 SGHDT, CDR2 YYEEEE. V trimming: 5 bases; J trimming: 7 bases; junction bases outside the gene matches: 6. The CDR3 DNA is TGTGCCAGCAGTCCAACAGGGGGCAGTGGCTACACCTTC. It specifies CASSPTGGSGYTF. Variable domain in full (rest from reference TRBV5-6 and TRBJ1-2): DAGVTQSPTHLIKTRGQQVTLRCSPKSGHDTVSWYQQALGQGPQFIFQYYEEEERQRGNFPDRFSGHQFPNYSSELNVNALLLGDSALYLCASSPTGGSGYTFGSGTRLTVV.

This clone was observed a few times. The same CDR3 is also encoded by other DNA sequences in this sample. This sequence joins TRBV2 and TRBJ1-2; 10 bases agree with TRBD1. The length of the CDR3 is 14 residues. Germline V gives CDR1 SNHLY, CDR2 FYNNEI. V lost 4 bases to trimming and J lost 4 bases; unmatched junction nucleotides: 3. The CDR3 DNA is TGTGCCAGCAGTGGGACAGGGGGGATCTATGGCTACACCTTC. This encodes CASSGTGGIYGYTF.

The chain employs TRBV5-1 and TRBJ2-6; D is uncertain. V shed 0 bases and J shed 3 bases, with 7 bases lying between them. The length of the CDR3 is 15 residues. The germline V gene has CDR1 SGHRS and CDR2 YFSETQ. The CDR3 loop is CASSLGALGANVLTF. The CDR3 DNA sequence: TGCGCCAGCAGCTTGGGGGCGCTTGGGGCCAACGTCCTGACTTTC.

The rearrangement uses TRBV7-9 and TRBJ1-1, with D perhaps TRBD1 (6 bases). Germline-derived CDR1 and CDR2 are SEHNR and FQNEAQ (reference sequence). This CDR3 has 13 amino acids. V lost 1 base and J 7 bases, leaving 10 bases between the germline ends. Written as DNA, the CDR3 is TGTGCCAGCAGCTTAGTCGGGGGCGGTGAAGCTTTCTTT. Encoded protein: CASSLVGGGEAFF.

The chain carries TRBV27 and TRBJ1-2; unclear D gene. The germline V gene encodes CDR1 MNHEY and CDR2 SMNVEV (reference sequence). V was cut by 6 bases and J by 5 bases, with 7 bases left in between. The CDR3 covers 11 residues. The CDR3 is CASRSWYGYTF. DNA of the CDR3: TGTGCCAGCAGAAGCTGGTATGGCTACACCTTC.

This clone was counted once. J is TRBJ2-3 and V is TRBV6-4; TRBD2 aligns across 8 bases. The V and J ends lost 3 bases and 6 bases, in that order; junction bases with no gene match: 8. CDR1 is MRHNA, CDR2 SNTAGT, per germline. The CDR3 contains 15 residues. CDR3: CASSESGGAPDTQYF. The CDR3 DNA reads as TGTGCCAGCAGTGAGTCGGGAGGGGCCCCGGATACGCAGTATTTT.

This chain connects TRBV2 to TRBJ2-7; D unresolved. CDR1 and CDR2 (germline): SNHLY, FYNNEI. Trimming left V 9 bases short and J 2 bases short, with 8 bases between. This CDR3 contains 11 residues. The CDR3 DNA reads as TGTGCCAGTTTGTTGACCTACGAGCAGTACTTC. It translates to CASLLTYEQYF.

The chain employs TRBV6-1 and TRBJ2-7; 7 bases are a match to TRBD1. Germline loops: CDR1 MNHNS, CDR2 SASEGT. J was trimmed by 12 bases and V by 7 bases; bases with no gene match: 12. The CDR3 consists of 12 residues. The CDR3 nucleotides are TGTGCCAGCACCTCAGGACAGGTTCTTTGGTACTTC. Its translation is CASTSGQVLWYF.

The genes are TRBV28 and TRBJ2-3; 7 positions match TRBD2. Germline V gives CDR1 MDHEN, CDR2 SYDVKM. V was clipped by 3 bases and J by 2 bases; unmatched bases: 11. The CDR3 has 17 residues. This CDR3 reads CASSFRGREGTTDTQYF. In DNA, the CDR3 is TGTGCCAGCAGTTTTCGAGGCAGGGAGGGCACCACAGATACGCAGTATTTT.

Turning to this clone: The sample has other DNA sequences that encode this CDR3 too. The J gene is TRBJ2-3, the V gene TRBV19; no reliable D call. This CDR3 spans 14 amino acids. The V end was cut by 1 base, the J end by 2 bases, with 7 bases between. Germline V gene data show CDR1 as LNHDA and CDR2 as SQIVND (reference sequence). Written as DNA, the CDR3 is TGTGCCAGTAGTATAGCGGCAGTCACAGATACGCAGTATTTT. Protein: CASSIAAVTDTQYF.

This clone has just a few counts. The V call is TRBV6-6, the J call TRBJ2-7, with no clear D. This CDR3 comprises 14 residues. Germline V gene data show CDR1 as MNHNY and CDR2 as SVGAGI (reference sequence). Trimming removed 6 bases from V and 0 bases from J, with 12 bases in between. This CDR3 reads CASSFTQNSYEQYF. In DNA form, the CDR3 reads TGTGCCAGCAGCTTTACACAGAACTCCTACGAGCAGTACTTC.

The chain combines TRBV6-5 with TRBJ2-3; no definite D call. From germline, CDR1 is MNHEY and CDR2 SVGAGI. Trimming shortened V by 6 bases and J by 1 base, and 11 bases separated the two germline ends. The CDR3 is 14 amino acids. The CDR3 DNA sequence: TGTGCCAGCAGCCCCCGGATTGGCACAGATACGCAGTATTTT. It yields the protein CASSPRIGTDTQYF.

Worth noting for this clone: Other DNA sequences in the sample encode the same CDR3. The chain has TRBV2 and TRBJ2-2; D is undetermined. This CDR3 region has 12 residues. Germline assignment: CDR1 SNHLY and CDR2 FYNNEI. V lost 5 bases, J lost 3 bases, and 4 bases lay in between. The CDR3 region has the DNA TGTGCCAGCAGTCGGTACACCGGGGAGCTGTTTTTT. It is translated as CASSRYTGELFF.

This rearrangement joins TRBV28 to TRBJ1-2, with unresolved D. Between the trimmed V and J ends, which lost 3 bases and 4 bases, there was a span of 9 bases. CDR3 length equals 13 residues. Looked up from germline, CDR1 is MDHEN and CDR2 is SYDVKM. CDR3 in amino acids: CASSFTNTYGYTF. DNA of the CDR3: TGTGCCAGCAGTTTTACGAACACCTATGGCTACACCTTC.

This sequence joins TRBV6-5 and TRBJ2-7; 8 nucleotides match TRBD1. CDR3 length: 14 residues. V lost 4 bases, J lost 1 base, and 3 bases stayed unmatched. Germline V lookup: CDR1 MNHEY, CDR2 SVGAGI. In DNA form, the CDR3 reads TGTGCCAGCAGTTTGGACAGGGAATCCTACGAGCAGTACTTC. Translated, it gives CASSLDRESYEQYF.

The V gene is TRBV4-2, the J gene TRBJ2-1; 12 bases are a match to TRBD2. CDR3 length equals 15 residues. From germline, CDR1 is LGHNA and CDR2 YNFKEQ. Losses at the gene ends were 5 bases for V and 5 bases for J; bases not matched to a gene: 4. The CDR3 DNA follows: TGTGCCAGCAGCTCCCGACTAGCGGGAGACAATGAGCAGTTCTTC. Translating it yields CASSSRLAGDNEQFF.

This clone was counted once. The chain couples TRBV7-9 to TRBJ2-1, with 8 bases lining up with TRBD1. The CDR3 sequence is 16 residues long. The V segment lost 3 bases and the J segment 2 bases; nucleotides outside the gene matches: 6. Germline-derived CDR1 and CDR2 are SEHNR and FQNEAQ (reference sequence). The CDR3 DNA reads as TGTGCCAGCAGCTTCTCACAGGGGGTGGCCTACAATGAGCAGTTCTTC. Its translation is CASSFSQGVAYNEQFF.

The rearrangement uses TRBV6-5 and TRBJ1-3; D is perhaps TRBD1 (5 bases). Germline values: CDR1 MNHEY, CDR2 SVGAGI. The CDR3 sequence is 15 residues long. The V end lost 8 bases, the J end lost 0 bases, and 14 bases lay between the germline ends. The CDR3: CASRSGGNSGNTIYF. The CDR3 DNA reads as TGTGCCAGCCGCAGCGGGGGGAACTCTGGAAACACCATATATTTT.

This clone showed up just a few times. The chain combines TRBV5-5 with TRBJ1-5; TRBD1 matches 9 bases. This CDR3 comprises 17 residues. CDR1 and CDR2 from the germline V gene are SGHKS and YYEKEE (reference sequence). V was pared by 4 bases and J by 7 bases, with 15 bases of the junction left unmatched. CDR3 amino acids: CASSQTQGTGSGQPQHF. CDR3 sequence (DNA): TGTGCCAGCAGCCAGACCCAGGGGACAGGGAGCGGGCAGCCCCAGCATTTT.

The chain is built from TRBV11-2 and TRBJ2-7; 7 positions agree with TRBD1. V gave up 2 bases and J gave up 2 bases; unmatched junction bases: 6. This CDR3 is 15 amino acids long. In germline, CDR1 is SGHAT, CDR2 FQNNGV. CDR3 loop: CASSLSGTDPYEQYF. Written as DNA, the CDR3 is TGTGCCAGCAGCTTATCCGGGACAGACCCCTACGAGCAGTACTTC.

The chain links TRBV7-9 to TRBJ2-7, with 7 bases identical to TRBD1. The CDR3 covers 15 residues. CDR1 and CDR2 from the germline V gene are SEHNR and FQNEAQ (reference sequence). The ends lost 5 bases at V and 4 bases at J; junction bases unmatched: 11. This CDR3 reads CASSPQTGWDYEQYF. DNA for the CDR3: TGTGCCAGCAGCCCACAGACAGGGTGGGATTACGAGCAGTACTTC.

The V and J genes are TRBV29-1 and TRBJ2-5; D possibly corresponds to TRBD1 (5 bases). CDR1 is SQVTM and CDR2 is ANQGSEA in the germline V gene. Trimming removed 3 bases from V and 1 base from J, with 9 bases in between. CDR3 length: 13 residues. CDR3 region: CSVDQGRQETQYF. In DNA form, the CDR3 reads TGCAGCGTTGACCAGGGCCGCCAAGAGACCCAGTACTTC.

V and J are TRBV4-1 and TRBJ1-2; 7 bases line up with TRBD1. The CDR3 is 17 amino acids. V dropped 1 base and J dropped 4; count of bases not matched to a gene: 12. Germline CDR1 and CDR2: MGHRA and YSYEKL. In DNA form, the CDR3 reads TGCGCCAGCAGCCAAGGTGGTCAGGGGGGCCGGAGCTATGGCTACACCTTC. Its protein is CASSQGGQGGRSYGYTF.

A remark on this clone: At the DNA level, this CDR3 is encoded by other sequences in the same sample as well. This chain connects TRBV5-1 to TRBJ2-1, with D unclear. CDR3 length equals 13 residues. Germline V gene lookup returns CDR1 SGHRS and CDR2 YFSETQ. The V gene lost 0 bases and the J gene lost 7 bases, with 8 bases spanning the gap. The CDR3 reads CASSLVVPNEQFF. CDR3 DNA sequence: TGCGCCAGCAGCTTGGTAGTTCCGAATGAGCAGTTCTTC.

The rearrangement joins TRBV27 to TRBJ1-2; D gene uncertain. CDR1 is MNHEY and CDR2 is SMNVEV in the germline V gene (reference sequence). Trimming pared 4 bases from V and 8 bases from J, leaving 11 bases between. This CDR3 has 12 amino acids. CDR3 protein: CASSSTLGGYTF. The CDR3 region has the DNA TGTGCCAGCAGTTCTACCCTAGGCGGCTACACCTTC.